These 13 T cell receptor beta chains share one sample of origin, sequenced in a study of shared clonotypes between healthy human individuals. Method: immunoSEQ multiplex PCR; TCRdb's copy keeps in-frame clones and lacks some. The profile shows about 2.4 million clones, roughly 92% of them singletons. The source material was naive CD4+ T cells sorted from blood. Documented subset: CD45RA+ positively selected. These receptors originate from a man aged 18 to 35 in good health.

The rearrangement uses TRBV2 and TRBJ2-3; 14 bases align to TRBD2. With 11 bases clipped from V and 5 bases from J, the junction kept 12 bases outside the gene matches. CDR1 and CDR2 from the germline V gene are SNHLY and FYNNEI. The CDR3 contains 16 residues. The CDR3 DNA is TGTGCCGGGGAGACCGGACTAGCGGGGGGAGTAGATACGCAGTATTTT. It encodes CAGETGLAGGVDTQYF. Complete variable domain (other parts from reference TRBV2 and TRBJ2-3): EPEVTQTPSHQVTQMGQEVILRCVPISNHLYFYWYRQILGQKVEFLVSFYNNEISEKSEIFDDQFSVERPDGSNFTLKIRSTKLEDSAMYFCAGETGLAGGVDTQYFGPGTRLTVL.

This clone was seen a single time. V and J are TRBV18 and TRBJ2-3, with 12 bases aligning to TRBD1. The length of the CDR3 is 16 residues. Losses at the gene ends were 3 bases for V and 4 bases for J; bases not matched to a gene: 5. Germline CDR1 is KGHSH and CDR2 is LQKENI. The CDR3 sequence is CASSPVGQGASDTQYF. In nucleotides, the CDR3 is TGTGCCAGCTCACCGGTGGGACAGGGGGCCTCAGATACGCAGTATTTT.

V and J are TRBV6-1 and TRBJ2-7, with D possibly being TRBD1 or TRBD2 (5 bases each). The V gene lost 4 bases and the J gene lost 2 bases, with 12 bases spanning the gap. Per the germline V gene, CDR1 is MNHNS and CDR2 is SASEGT. The length of the CDR3 is 14 residues. The CDR3 region has the DNA TGTGCCAGCAGTGGGGACCCCCCCACCTACGAGCAGTACTTC. It specifies CASSGDPPTYEQYF.

The chain is built from TRBV28 and TRBJ2-7; 12 nucleotides agree with TRBD2. The germline gives CDR1 MDHEN, CDR2 SYDVKM. This CDR3 has 16 amino acids. The ends lost 4 bases at V and 4 bases at J; junction bases unmatched: 8. The DNA of the CDR3 is TGTGCCAGCAGTTCCTGGGCTAGCGGGGGGGGTTACGAGCAGTACTTC. Translated, it gives CASSSWASGGGYEQYF.

This rearrangement joins TRBV7-2 to TRBJ2-5, with D perhaps matching TRBD1 (5 bases). V dropped 6 bases and J dropped 4 bases, with 12 bases sitting between them. The CDR3 sequence is 13 residues long. From germline, CDR1 is SGHTA and CDR2 FQGNSA. As DNA, the CDR3 is TGTGCCAGCAGTAGGGCCAGGGCAGAGACCCAGTACTTC. Translating gives CASSRARAETQYF.

This chain uses TRBV5-1 with TRBJ2-3, with D perhaps assigned TRBD1 or TRBD2 (5 bases each). Germline assignment: CDR1 SGHRS and CDR2 YFSETQ. Between the trimmed V and J ends, which lost 3 bases and 3 bases, there was a span of 14 bases. This CDR3 is built from 15 residues. The CDR3 region has the DNA TGCGCCAGCAGCTCGGGACGGACTTGGACAGATACGCAGTATTTT. Translating it yields CASSSGRTWTDTQYF. The variable domain in full, completed from reference TRBV5-1 and TRBJ2-3, reads KAGVTQTPRYLIKTRGQQVTLSCSPISGHRSVSWYQQTPGQGLQFLFEYFSETQRNKGNFPGRFSGRQFSNSRSEMNVSTLELGDSALYLCASSSGRTWTDTQYFGPGTRLTVL.

As for this clone: This specimen includes other DNA sequences encoding the same CDR3. The V and J genes are TRBV5-1 and TRBJ2-6; D uncertain. CDR3 length equals 15 residues. Germline V CDR1 and CDR2: SGHRS, YFSETQ. V gave up 0 bases and J gave up 2 bases, with 6 bases separating them. The CDR3 sequence is CASSLGHTGANVLTF. Here the CDR3 DNA reads TGCGCCAGCAGCTTGGGTCACACTGGGGCCAACGTCCTGACTTTC.

This chain connects TRBV23-1 to TRBJ1-4; perhaps TRBD1 as D (6 bases). TRBV23-1 is labeled an ORF, and its function is uncertain. With 4 bases removed from V and 3 bases from J, the gap between germline ends came to 12 bases. The CDR3 is 15 residues long. The CDR3 loop is CASSRHRVSNEKLFF. The CDR3 coding sequence is TGCGCCAGCAGTCGCCACAGGGTATCTAATGAAAAACTGTTTTTT.

On this clone: The sample contains more than one DNA sequence encoding this CDR3. The chain has TRBV29-1 and TRBJ1-5; TRBD1 is a possible D gene (6 bases). Germline values: CDR1 SQVTM, CDR2 ANQGSEA. This CDR3 is 13 amino acids long. V lost 4 bases, J lost 3 bases, and 10 bases lay in between. The CDR3 loop is CSVGQGLNQPQHF. The CDR3 coding sequence is TGCAGCGTTGGGCAGGGGCTCAATCAGCCCCAGCATTTT.

The rearrangement links TRBV5-1 to TRBJ1-6; D gene unclear. Trimming removed 5 bases at V and 0 bases at J, with 12 bases between. Per the germline V gene, CDR1 is SGHRS and CDR2 is YFSETQ. This CDR3 has 16 residues. CDR3 in amino acids: CASRIDESSYNSPLHF. The CDR3 DNA sequence: TGCGCCAGCAGGATCGACGAAAGCTCCTATAATTCACCCCTCCACTTT.

This clone was seen a handful of times. The chain joins TRBV28 to TRBJ1-1; TRBD1 matches 7 bases. CDR1 and CDR2 from the germline V gene are MDHEN and SYDVKM. V lost 5 bases and J lost 1; bases outside the gene matches: 7. This CDR3 region has 15 residues. The CDR3 DNA reads as TGTGCCAGCAGTCCCCCGACAGGGTGGAACACTGAAGCTTTCTTT. Residues: CASSPPTGWNTEAFF.

In regard to this clone: Other nucleotide sequences from this sample produce the same CDR3. The chain is built from TRBV7-2 and TRBJ2-3; D might be TRBD1 (6 bases). Trimming stripped 3 bases from V and 5 bases from J, with 12 bases between. This CDR3 is 14 amino acids long. CDR1 is SGHTA and CDR2 is FQGNSA in the germline V gene. The CDR3 loop is CASSFGRGGDTQYF. In DNA, the CDR3 is TGTGCCAGCAGCTTCGGCAGAGGGGGAGATACGCAGTATTTT.

This chain joins TRBV9 and TRBJ2-1; perhaps TRBD1 as D (6 bases). The germline V and J ends were trimmed by 3 bases and 4 bases, with 14 bases remaining between them. This CDR3 has 15 amino acids. Germline CDR1 SGDLS, CDR2 YYNGEE. CDR3 in amino acids: CASSAGTTYYNEQFF. The CDR3 nucleotides are TGTGCCAGCAGCGCTGGGACAACCTATTACAATGAGCAGTTCTTC.